This is a list of T cell receptor beta chains from one sample in a study of molecular identifiers for immune sequencing clone quantification. From the PCR reads, TCRdb called clonotypes with MiXCR, one entry per CDR3 protein. The table has roughly 630,000 distinct CDR3 sequences, around 25% seen once. The specimen was naive CD8+ T cells from blood, with Jurkat cell RNA spiked in. Receptors were obtained from a human donor in good health. Some libraries in this study had Jurkat cell RNA spiked in. CDR3s include the opening cysteine and the closing phenylalanine or tryptophan. The order of the fields is J gene, V gene, clone size, D gene, CDR3 protein, CDR3 DNA. D genes are given only for firm matches. Part of the rows lack a size; the others show once, few, many or a class for expanded clones.

>TRBJ2-4|TRBV9|many|-
CASSVGDYTYPQYF
TGTGCCAGCAGCGTTGGTGACTACACCTACCCACAGTACTTC
>TRBJ2-1|TRBV29-1|many|TRBD2
CSVEGTSGGYNEQFF
TGCAGCGTTGAAGGGACTAGCGGGGGGTACAATGAGCAGTTCTTC
>TRBJ1-1|TRBV29-1|many|TRBD1
CSVENTGTAPGAFF
TGCAGCGTTGAAAACACCGGGACAGCCCCAGGGGCTTTCTTT
>TRBJ1-1|TRBV4-3|many|-
CASSLSTGLGTEAFF
TGCGCCAGCAGCCTATCAACAGGGCTGGGCACTGAAGCTTTCTTT
>TRBJ2-3|TRBV4-3|many|-
CASSQSASELNTQYF
TGCGCCAGCAGCCAATCTGCTAGCGAGCTGAATACGCAGTATTTT
>TRBJ2-1|TRBV18|few|-
CASSPISESRNEQFF
TGTGCCAGCTCACCAATCAGCGAGTCTCGCAATGAGCAGTTCTTC
>TRBJ2-1|TRBV11-2|few|TRBD1
CASSSGLGQAVNEQFF
TGTGCCAGCAGCTCAGGGTTGGGACAGGCAGTAAATGAGCAGTTCTTC
>TRBJ2-1|TRBV10-3|few|-
CAISEYSPLGYNEQFF
TGTGCCATCAGTGAATATAGCCCCCTGGGGTACAATGAGCAGTTCTTC
>TRBJ1-1|TRBV6-2/TRBV6-3|few|-
CASSYSNIDLNTEAFF
TGTGCCAGCAGTTACTCGAATATAGATTTGAACACTGAAGCTTTCTTT
>TRBJ2-7|TRBV6-5|many|TRBD1
CASSYSGDRSDEQYF
TGTGCCAGCAGTTACTCCGGGGACAGGAGCGACGAGCAGTACTTC
>TRBJ1-1|TRBV13|-|-
CASSPGLAGMNTEAFF
TGTGCCAGCAGCCCCGGCTTAGCAGGCATGAACACTGAAGCTTTCTTT
>TRBJ2-1|TRBV28|many|-
CASSLRDPAYNEQFF
TGTGCCAGCAGCCTCCGGGACCCGGCCTACAATGAGCAGTTCTTC
>TRBJ1-1|TRBV2|few|TRBD1
CASGPGQGSAEAFF
TGTGCCAGCGGCCCGGGACAGGGTAGCGCTGAAGCTTTCTTT
>TRBJ1-2|TRBV2|many|-
CASSEAGSRGYTF
TGTGCCAGCAGTGAAGCTGGTTCGCGCGGCTACACCTTC
>TRBJ1-1|TRBV6-5|many|-
CASTLKERANTEAFF
TGTGCCAGCACCCTAAAAGAGAGGGCCAACACTGAAGCTTTCTTT
>TRBJ2-3|TRBV4-1|few|-
CASSDGSSDTQYF
TGCGCCAGCAGCGACGGAAGTTCAGATACGCAGTATTTT
>TRBJ2-5|TRBV7-6|-|-
CASSSEGEGTQYF
TGTGCCAGCAGCTCGGAGGGCGAAGGGACCCAGTACTTC
>TRBJ2-7|TRBV6-6|once|-
CASSLSGVEQCF
TGTGCCAGCAGTTTAAGTGGGGTCGAGCAGTGCTTC
>TRBJ2-7|TRBV19|-|TRBD2
CGSNSGGGEQYF
TGTGGCAGTAATTCGGGGGGAGGCGAGCAGTACTTC
>TRBJ2-3|TRBV7-9|many|TRBD1
CASSDWTGSLDTQYF
TGTGCCAGCAGCGACTGGACAGGGTCCTTGGATACGCAGTATTTT
>TRBJ1-5|TRBV27|-|TRBD1
CASSSLQGFGNQPQHF
TGTGCCAGCAGTTCTTTACAGGGGTTTGGCAATCAGCCCCAGCATTTT
>TRBJ2-5|TRBV9|few|-
CASSPRGWPQETQYF
TGTGCCAGCAGCCCCCGGGGGTGGCCTCAAGAGACCCAGTACTTC
>TRBJ2-3|TRBV7-9|many|TRBD2
CASSGLAEAQYF
TGTGCCAGCAGCGGGCTAGCGGAGGCGCAGTATTTT
>TRBJ2-7|TRBV5-6|few|TRBD2
CASSFKLAGSSYEQYF
TGTGCCAGCAGCTTCAAACTAGCGGGGAGCTCCTACGAGCAGTACTTC
>TRBJ2-2|TRBV6-5|-|-
CASSSTGGDTGELFF
TGTGCCAGCAGTTCCACAGGGGGGGACACCGGGGAGCTGTTTTTT
>TRBJ2-1|TRBV7-9|many|TRBD2
CASSSLPSGNEQFF
TGTGCCAGCAGCTCCTTGCCTAGCGGCAATGAGCAGTTCTTC
>TRBJ2-7|TRBV6-1|-|TRBD2
CASSDFLRAGGLMNEQYF
TGTGCCAGCAGTGATTTTTTAAGAGCGGGAGGGCTGATGAACGAGCAGTACTTC
>TRBJ1-1|TRBV7-9|many|-
CASSPWTAVTEAFF
TGTGCCAGCAGCCCCTGGACAGCGGTGACTGAAGCTTTCTTT
>TRBJ1-6|TRBV3-1|-|-
CASDAGFYNSPLHF
TGTGCCTCCGATGCGGGATTCTATAATTCACCCCTCCACTTT
>TRBJ2-7|TRBV27|few|-
CASSSVNEQYF
TGTGCCAGCAGTTCAGTAAACGAGCAGTACTTC
>TRBJ2-6|TRBV7-8|many|-
CASSPDGLSGANVLTF
TGTGCCAGCAGCCCGGACGGACTCTCTGGGGCCAACGTCCTGACTTTC
>TRBJ1-1|TRBV29-1|many|TRBD1
CSVRTGTTNTEAFF
TGCAGCGTCAGGACAGGGACCACGAACACTGAAGCTTTCTTT
>TRBJ2-1|TRBV15|many|TRBD1
CATSRDPWQDRNNEQFF
TGTGCCACCAGCAGAGACCCCTGGCAGGACAGGAACAATGAGCAGTTCTTC
>TRBJ1-2|TRBV29-1|-|-
CSVVSQRWSGYTF
TGCAGCGTCGTTTCACAGCGATGGTCTGGCTACACCTTC
>TRBJ2-4|TRBV2|few|-
CASNLMGGAKNIQYF
TGTGCCAGCAACCTTATGGGCGGAGCCAAAAACATTCAGTACTTC
>TRBJ2-7|TRBV9|-|-
CASSPGQSSYEQHF
TGTGCCAGCAGCCCAGGACAAAGCTCCTACGAGCAGCACTTC
>TRBJ1-2|TRBV12-3/TRBV12-4|-|TRBD1
CASSDVGQGFYGYTF
TGTGCCAGCAGTGACGTGGGACAGGGCTTCTATGGCTACACCTTC
>TRBJ2-5|TRBV19|-|-
CASSIQDQETQYF
TGTGCCAGTAGTATACAGGACCAAGAGACCCAGTACTTC
>TRBJ2-1|TRBV7-8|few|TRBD1
CASSLRTGIAYNEQFF
TGTGCCAGCAGCCTCCGGACAGGGATTGCCTACAATGAGCAGTTCTTC
>TRBJ1-1|TRBV6-4|few|-
CASSDTNPSRAKAFF
TGTGCCAGCAGTGACACAAATCCTTCCCGCGCTAAAGCTTTCTTT
>TRBJ1-5|TRBV12-5|many|TRBD1
CASGLAVRTGYSNQPQHF
TGTGCTAGTGGTTTGGCTGTACGGACAGGCTATAGCAATCAGCCCCAGCATTTT
>TRBJ2-7|TRBV7-9|few|-
CASRLAESYEQYF
TGTGCCAGCAGATTAGCGGAGTCCTACGAGCAGTACTTC
>TRBJ1-2|TRBV27|few|-
CASPSGTKYYGYTF
TGTGCCAGTCCCTCCGGGACGAAATACTATGGCTACACCTTC
>TRBJ2-5|TRBV6-2/TRBV6-3|many|-
CASSSNRRETQYF
TGTGCCAGCAGTTCAAACAGGCGAGAGACCCAGTACTTC
>TRBJ1-6|TRBV4-3|-|-
CASSQETENRNSPLHF
TGCGCCAGCAGCCAAGAAACAGAGAATCGGAATTCACCCCTCCACTTT
>TRBJ1-1|TRBV5-6|many|-
CASSSGGMARTSGAFF
TGTGCCAGCAGCTCCGGGGGGATGGCCCGCACGTCGGGAGCTTTCTTT
>TRBJ2-1|TRBV27|-|TRBD2
CASSRGLAGVNEQFF
TGTGCCAGCAGTCGTGGACTAGCGGGGGTGAATGAGCAGTTCTTC
>TRBJ2-3|TRBV27|-|TRBD1
CASSLDRGNTQYF
TGTGCCAGCAGTTTAGACAGGGGGAATACGCAGTATTTT
>TRBJ1-4|TRBV6-5|-|-
CASSKLRIQGIEKLFF
TGTGCCAGCAGCAAACTACGTATACAGGGCATTGAAAAACTGTTTTTT
>TRBJ1-5|TRBV20-1|once|TRBD1
CSARDPGQGVDQTQHF
TGCAGTGCTAGAGATCCGGGACAGGGAGTCGATCAGACCCAGCATTTT
>TRBJ1-1|TRBV6-5|many|-
CASSRTGSAEAFF
TGTGCCAGCAGTCGTACAGGGAGCGCTGAAGCTTTCTTT
>TRBJ2-1|TRBV7-9|-|TRBD2
CASSFFAGGPYNEQFF
TGTGCCAGCAGCTTTTTCGCGGGAGGGCCCTACAATGAGCAGTTCTTC